This T cell receptor (beta chain) is from a study of T cell responses to AZD1222 COVID-19 vaccine. The method was immunoSEQ multiplex PCR; TCRdb's version includes in-frame clones alone and lacks a portion of them. The sample carries some 170,000 clones, roughly nine tenths recorded once. Germline V gene sequence: CDR1 KGHDR, CDR2 SFDVKD. V shed 5 bases, J shed 0 bases, and the junction held 3 bases outside the gene matches. CDR3 length: 15 amino acids. This chain uses TRBV24-1 with TRBJ2-1; TRBD1 agrees at 7 bases. This TCR derives from an adult in good health. Here the sequenced sample was peripheral blood, taken on day 0 of AZD1222 vaccination. CDR3 in amino acids: CATSAGTASYNEQFF. In DNA, the CDR3 is TGTGCCACCAGTGCCGGGACAGCCTCCTACAATGAGCAGTTCTTC.